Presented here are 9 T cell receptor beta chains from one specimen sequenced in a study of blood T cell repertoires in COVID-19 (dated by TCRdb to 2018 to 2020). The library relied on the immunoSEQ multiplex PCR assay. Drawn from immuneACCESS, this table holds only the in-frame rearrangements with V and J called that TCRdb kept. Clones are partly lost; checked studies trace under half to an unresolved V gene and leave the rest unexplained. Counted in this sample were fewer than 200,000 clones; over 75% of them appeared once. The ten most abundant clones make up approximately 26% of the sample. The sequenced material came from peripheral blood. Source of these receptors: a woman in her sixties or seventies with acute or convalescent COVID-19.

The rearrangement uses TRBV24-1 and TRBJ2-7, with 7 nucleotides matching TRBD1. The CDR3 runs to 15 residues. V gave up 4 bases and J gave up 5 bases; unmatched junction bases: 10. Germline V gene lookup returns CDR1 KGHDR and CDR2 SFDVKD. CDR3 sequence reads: CATSDPTGAPHEQYF. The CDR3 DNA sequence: TGTGCCACCAGTGACCCTACAGGGGCCCCCCACGAGCAGTACTTC.

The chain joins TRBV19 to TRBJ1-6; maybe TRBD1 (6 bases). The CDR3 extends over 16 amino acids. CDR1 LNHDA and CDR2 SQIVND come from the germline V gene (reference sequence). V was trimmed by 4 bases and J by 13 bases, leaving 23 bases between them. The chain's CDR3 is CASSTTRQVGSLPLHF. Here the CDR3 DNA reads TGTGCCAGTAGTACAACCCGACAGGTCGGATCTCTCCCCCTCCACTTT.

CDR3 DNA sequence: TGTGCCAGCAGTTTAAGTTCAGATCAGCCCCAGCATTTT. It encodes CASSLSSDQPQHF. V is TRBV27 and J is TRBJ1-5; D call uncertain. V was shortened by 2 bases and J by 5 bases, with 7 bases between the two germline ends. This CDR3 has 13 amino acids. CDR1 is MNHEY, CDR2 SMNVEV, per germline (reference sequence).

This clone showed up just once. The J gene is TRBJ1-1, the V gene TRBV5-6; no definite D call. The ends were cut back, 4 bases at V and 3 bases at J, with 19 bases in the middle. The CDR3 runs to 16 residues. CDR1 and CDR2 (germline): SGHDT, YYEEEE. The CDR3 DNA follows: TGTGCCAGCAGCCGCGGTAGGAGGGCTGAGGACACTGAAGCTTTCTTT. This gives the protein CASSRGRRAEDTEAFF.

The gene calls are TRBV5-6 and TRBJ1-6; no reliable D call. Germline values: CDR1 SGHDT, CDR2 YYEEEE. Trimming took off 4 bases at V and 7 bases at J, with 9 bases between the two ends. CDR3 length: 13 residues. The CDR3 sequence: CASSDGGNSPLHF. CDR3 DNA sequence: TGTGCCAGCAGCGATGGAGGGAATTCACCCCTCCACTTT.

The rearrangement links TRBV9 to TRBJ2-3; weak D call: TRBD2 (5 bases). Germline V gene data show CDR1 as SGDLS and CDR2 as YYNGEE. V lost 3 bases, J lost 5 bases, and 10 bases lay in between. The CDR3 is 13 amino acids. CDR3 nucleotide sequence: TGTGCCAGCAGCGGTCATGAGGGAGATACGCAGTATTTT. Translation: CASSGHEGDTQYF.

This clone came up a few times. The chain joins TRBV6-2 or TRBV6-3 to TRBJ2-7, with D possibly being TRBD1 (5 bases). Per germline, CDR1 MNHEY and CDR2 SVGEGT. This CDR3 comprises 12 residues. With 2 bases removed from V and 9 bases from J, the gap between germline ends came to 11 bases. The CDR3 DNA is TGTGCCAGCAGTTACCCTGACAGATCGCAGTACTTC. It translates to CASSYPDRSQYF.

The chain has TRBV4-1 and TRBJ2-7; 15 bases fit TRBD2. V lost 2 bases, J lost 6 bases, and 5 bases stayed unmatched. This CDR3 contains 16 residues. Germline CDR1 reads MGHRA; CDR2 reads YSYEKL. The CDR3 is CASSQLAGLAGGEQYF. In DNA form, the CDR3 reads TGCGCCAGCAGCCAACTAGCGGGACTAGCGGGGGGCGAGCAGTACTTC.

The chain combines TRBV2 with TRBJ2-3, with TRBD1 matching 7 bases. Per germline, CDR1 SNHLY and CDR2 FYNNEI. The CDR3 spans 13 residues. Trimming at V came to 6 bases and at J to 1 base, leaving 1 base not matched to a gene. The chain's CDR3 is CASSGQGTDTQYF. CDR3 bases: TGTGCCAGCAGCGGACAGGGCACAGATACGCAGTATTTT.